These T cell receptor beta chains were read from a single sample in a study of blood T cell repertoires in COVID-19. The method was immunoSEQ multiplex PCR; TCRdb's version includes in-frame clones alone and lacks a portion of them. The data contain tens of thousands of clones, approximately 91% of them singletons. The sequenced sample was peripheral blood. The source of these receptors is a human donor in a cohort sampled during active COVID-19. Each CDR3 is given without its conserved first and last residue.

j_gene,v_gene,CDR3aa
TRBJ1-1,TRBV5-4,ASSLNQGTEAF
TRBJ2-7,TRBV3-1/TRBV3-2,ASSQRLAGSYEQY
TRBJ2-2,TRBV5-1,ASSSSGTSGGPWAGTGELF
TRBJ1-1,TRBV6-5,ASRFDRGNTEAF
TRBJ2-6,TRBV24-1,ATSATGANVLT
TRBJ1-2,TRBV6-2/TRBV6-3,ASSYSRRNYGYT
TRBJ2-7,TRBV9,ASSVDVGTSIYEQY
TRBJ2-1,TRBV19,ASSMGLGRNEQF
TRBJ1-2,TRBV24-1,ATSDPSGMWGYT
TRBJ2-5,TRBV5-6,ASRLTGDLPETQY
TRBJ2-6,TRBV30,AWGLPGGANVLT
TRBJ1-5,TRBV19,ASSPQGVGQPQH
TRBJ1-4,TRBV19,ASRLWTGPEKLF
TRBJ2-3,TRBV2,ASRGLVADTQY
TRBJ2-2,TRBV5-4,ASSQTSPGELF
TRBJ2-3,TRBV30,AWTISDTQY
TRBJ2-5,TRBV7-9,ASSLQGRVQETQY
TRBJ2-1,TRBV19,ASSSVGGRDEQF
TRBJ1-1,TRBV5-4,ASSQTENRGNTEAF
TRBJ1-5,TRBV2,ASSETGVGQPQH
TRBJ2-5,TRBV19,ASSSRSGLAGGTQY
TRBJ1-3,TRBV5-4,ASSLGGQHSGNTIY
TRBJ1-3,TRBV6-6,AAGQSLSGNTIY
TRBJ1-1,TRBV30,AWSVRWSGNEGMNTEAF
TRBJ2-3,TRBV5-7,ASSSIQGAADTQY
TRBJ1-2,TRBV9,ASSVGTDPNYGYT
TRBJ2-5,TRBV4-2,ASSPRREETQY
TRBJ1-1,TRBV3-1/TRBV3-2,ASSQTGLGAF
TRBJ1-6,TRBV7-9,ASSSADIGSPLH
TRBJ2-5,TRBV7-8,ASSSPHLTGYQETQY
TRBJ1-3,TRBV7-9,ASSARQGFSGNTIY
TRBJ1-5,TRBV18,ASSPAGDQPQH
TRBJ2-7,TRBV3-1/TRBV3-2,ASTHSGSSYEQY
TRBJ2-7,TRBV4-1,ASSQGASYEQY
TRBJ1-1,TRBV7-9,ASSPTGAGTEAF
TRBJ1-1,TRBV18,ASSPFDRNTEAF
TRBJ2-4,TRBV1,TSSQPSAKNIQY
TRBJ1-5,TRBV6-5,ASTGNTGGTQPQH
TRBJ1-2,TRBV27,ASSLSPGNFYGYT
TRBJ2-5,TRBV6-2/TRBV6-3,ASSLLGAGETQY
TRBJ2-3,TRBV11-3,ASSLGQGPFNTQY
TRBJ1-2,TRBV3-1/TRBV3-2,ASSPTGGYGYT
TRBJ2-3,TRBV7-9,ASSTPVGRATDTQY
TRBJ1-4,TRBV4-2,ASSHGGGGEKLF
TRBJ2-7,TRBV5-1,ASSLAPQYYEQY